Listed below are T cell receptor beta chains from one sample, sequenced in a study of beta chain features in type 1 diabetes. TCRdb's copy holds only in-frame clones and misses some; the assay was immunoSEQ multiplex PCR. Among 130,000 to 150,000 clones listed, about 10% were seen once. Sequenced input: naive CD4+ T cells from blood. Receptor source: a man aged 18-30 years in good health. The CDR3 runs from the conserved cysteine through the conserved F or W. The order of the fields is J gene, V gene, CDR3 protein.

>TRBJ1-1|TRBV5-1
CASSFQGTDNEAFF
>TRBJ2-5|TRBV19
CASSSSREQYF
>TRBJ2-7|TRBV7-2
CASSLSEAGSPYEQYF
>TRBJ2-3|TRBV11-1
CASSPRTSGASTDTQYF
>TRBJ2-1|TRBV4-3
CASSLNRGNPYNEQFF
>TRBJ2-1|TRBV9
CASSNRDRGLDEQFF
>TRBJ2-5|TRBV10-3
CAIRPGLAGETQYF
>TRBJ2-7|TRBV5-8
CASSYYRGTYEQYF
>TRBJ1-1|TRBV29-1
CSVDRRLNTEAFF
>TRBJ2-5|TRBV5-4
CASSRRQGMEETQYF
>TRBJ2-7|TRBV4-3
CASSRGEQGYEQYF
>TRBJ1-2|TRBV4-2
CASSRGTGYGYTF
>TRBJ2-7|TRBV5-4
CASSLRQGPSYEQYF
>TRBJ1-5|TRBV19
CASSPGGAKGQPQHF
>TRBJ2-1|TRBV28
CASSLQGLYEQFF
>TRBJ2-5|TRBV4-1
CASSQEFIAGGETQYF
>TRBJ2-7|TRBV5-1
CASSSESYEQYF
>TRBJ2-2|TRBV7-2
CASSHEPGTGAGELFF
>TRBJ2-5|TRBV7-2
CASSSTSGAETQYF
>TRBJ2-5|TRBV2
CASSARVGETQYF
>TRBJ2-1|TRBV30
CAWGLGGIHEQFF
>TRBJ1-1|TRBV6-1
CASSDMRLTEAFF
>TRBJ2-2|TRBV9
CASSVDSGGRTGELFF
>TRBJ2-3|TRBV13
CASSLYQTSGTDTQYF
>TRBJ2-1|TRBV5-1
CASSVPGLEGVHEQFF
>TRBJ1-1|TRBV7-9
CASSSLQGSVSTEAFF
>TRBJ2-1|TRBV28
CASSLGTPSYNEQFF
>TRBJ1-6|TRBV7-2
CASSLVDSNSPLHF
>TRBJ2-1|TRBV7-2
CASSDRGGGAYNEQFF